The 2 T cell receptor beta chains in this list originate from one sample, sequenced in a study of T cell repertoires in cytomegalovirus infection. MiXCR, run by TCRdb on the reads, gives a single entry per CDR3 protein. The sample consists of fewer than 700,000 distinct CDR3 sequences, approximately 25% of them appearing once. The sample comprised CD8+ T cells from PBMCs. These receptors were obtained from a human donor in good health (CMV status not recorded). Some clones in this sample may be carry-over from other donors' samples.

This clonotype was seen at least ten times. A read error may explain this, as a much larger clone is one base away. The chain has TRBV7-8 and TRBJ2-7; D is undetermined. CDR1 and CDR2 (germline): SGHVS, FQNEAQ. Trimming took off 1 base at V and 5 bases at J, with 6 bases between the two ends. The CDR3 runs 12 residues. This chain's CDR3 is CASSLGTHEQYF. For the CDR3, the DNA is TGTGCCAGCAGCTTAGGGACCCACGAGCAGTACTTC.

This clonotype was observed at least ten times. V usage is TRBV7-8 and J usage is TRBJ2-2; D is perhaps TRBD1 (6 bases). With 3 bases removed from V and 6 bases from J, the gap between germline ends came to 23 bases. Germline V gene sequence: CDR1 SGHVS, CDR2 FQNEAQ. The CDR3 is made up of 18 amino acids. Here the CDR3 DNA reads TGTGCCAGCAGCTTCCCGGCGCATGGCAGGGGAGCGGCCGGGGAGCTGTTTTTT. Its translation is CASSFPAHGRGAAGELFF.